This TCR beta chain is drawn from a study of blood T cell repertoires in COVID-19. The V gene end was trimmed by 7 bases and the J gene end by 10 bases; junction bases not matched to a gene: 10. CDR1 is MRHNA, CDR2 SNTAGT, per germline. The CDR3 contains 15 residues. Measured with immunoSEQ multiplex PCR; TCRdb has only the in-frame clones, and not every one. The sample contains 35,000 to 45,000 clones, 85% of which appear only once. This chain links TRBV6-4 with TRBJ1-6; TRBD1 matches at 10 bases. The sequenced sample consisted of peripheral blood. The clonotype was recovered from a human donor in a cohort sampled during active COVID-19. In DNA form, the CDR3 reads TGTGCCAGCAATCCGCCCGGGACAGGGGTCTCACCCCTCCACTTT. It is translated as CASNPPGTGVSPLHF.